This TCR beta chain was documented in a study of T cell responses to AZD1222 COVID-19 vaccine (dated by TCRdb to the early 2020s). For the study in its entirety: AZD1222 recipients whose second dose came at about 4 weeks and those whose second dose came at about 12 weeks were combined into one group, since spike-specific TCR depth and breadth did not differ between the two schedules. TCR sequencing was performed for 230 to 250 trial participants, of whom about 200 were given two doses of AZD1222 and 26 were given two doses of MenACWY control vaccine. Trial participants were enrolled by age into subgroups of 18-55, 56-69 and 70-plus years, and around 150, 28 and 57 TCR-sequenced participants, respectively, were included in these subgroups. Broader findings and caveats from the paper: Vaccine-associated CD4 TCRs spanned the whole spike protein, with dominant responses in regions 160-218 and 743-854. After two AZD1222 doses, spike-specific TCR breadth and depth were significantly higher than at day 0 and than in MenACWY recipients. Conclusions about previously exposed vaccinees are limited, since just six or seven AZD1222 recipients were seropositive for SARS-CoV-2 at baseline. Nearly half of unique spike-specific TCRs reportedly recognized epitopes outside regions mutated in the B.1.351 and B.1.1.7 variants. The 56-69-year group was small, and its depth increase did not reach significance, likely because of low power. Because no day 14 peak-response samples were available, repertoires were characterized only after the peak T cell response. Most participants were white British and females outnumbered males, and the authors suggested that clonal diversity may have been underestimated.

As regards this clone: Its antigen is unknown. The record has no base qualities; no much larger clone is one base away.

The label giving this sample's time point can be read as: baseline before first vaccination. Vaccinee samples came from UK trials COV001 and COV002, including a single-blind randomized controlled phase 2/3 trial of AZD1222 (ChAdOx1 nCoV-19) in healthy adults. For TCRbeta chain sequencing, PBMC samples from trial participants were taken at day 0 and at day 28 after the second dose. Counted from cysteine to phenylalanine, this CDR3 has 13 amino acids. The read is trimmed to its CDR3 DNA, 39 bases read in frame from base 1. V and J are truncated by 3 bases and 4 bases respectively, leaving an intervening sequence of 9 bases. The CDR3 regions of human TCRbeta chains were analyzed by immunosequencing. Per the original workflow: TCRs in the repertoires were matched against a reference library of SARS-CoV-2-specific TCRs that had been generated with the MIRA antigen-specificity platform. Breadth meant the fraction of unique TCRs that were SARS-CoV-2-associated, whereas depth meant the fraction of total T cells that were SARS-CoV-2-associated. Using the MIRA data, each spike-specific TCR was assigned both to the spike region to which the TCR was reactive and to a CD4 or CD8 class. Log10-transformed breadth and depth values were compared by one-way ANOVA with Sidak's multiple comparisons tests. TCRdb took this table from immuneACCESS and kept in-frame rearrangements with V and J called. Such tables lack part of the clones; where checked against another copy, unresolved V genes explain under half of the gap, and the rest is unexplained. V and J calls and clone size come straight from that table; D and trimming were deduced from the DNA. The sample table shows about 130,000 clones, and 92% are seen once. The ten top clones hold 1.5% to 2% of the sample.

The sample in question was peripheral blood, obtained on day 0 of AZD1222 vaccination. The sequence joins TRBV12-3 or TRBV12-4 to TRBJ1-2; TRBD1 is a possible D gene, resting on 5 matching bases. The sequence derives from an adult in good health. The CDR3 region has the sequence CASSFRGAYGYTF. In nucleotides, the sequence is TGTGCCAGCAGTTTCCGCGGGGCCTATGGCTACACCTTC.